This TCR beta chain derives from a study of PD-1 and CTLA-4 blockade in melanoma. This CDR3 has 13 residues. Trimming took off 6 bases at V and 6 bases at J, with 14 bases between the two ends. Germline V gene lookup returns CDR1 MNHEY and CDR2 SVGAGI. Clones were sequenced by immunoSEQ multiplex PCR, and TCRdb holds only the in-frame ones, with some missing. The sample shows about 21,000 clones, approximately 88% of them seen only once. The source of this sequence is a human donor with melanoma. The sample here was CD8+ T cells from peripheral blood, taken before anti-PD-1 treatment. The chain recombines TRBV6-5 with TRBJ1-2; D is ambiguous. The DNA for the CDR3 is TGTGCCAGCAGCAAAAGTAGTTCTGATGGCTACACCTTC. Its protein product is CASSKSSSDGYTF.